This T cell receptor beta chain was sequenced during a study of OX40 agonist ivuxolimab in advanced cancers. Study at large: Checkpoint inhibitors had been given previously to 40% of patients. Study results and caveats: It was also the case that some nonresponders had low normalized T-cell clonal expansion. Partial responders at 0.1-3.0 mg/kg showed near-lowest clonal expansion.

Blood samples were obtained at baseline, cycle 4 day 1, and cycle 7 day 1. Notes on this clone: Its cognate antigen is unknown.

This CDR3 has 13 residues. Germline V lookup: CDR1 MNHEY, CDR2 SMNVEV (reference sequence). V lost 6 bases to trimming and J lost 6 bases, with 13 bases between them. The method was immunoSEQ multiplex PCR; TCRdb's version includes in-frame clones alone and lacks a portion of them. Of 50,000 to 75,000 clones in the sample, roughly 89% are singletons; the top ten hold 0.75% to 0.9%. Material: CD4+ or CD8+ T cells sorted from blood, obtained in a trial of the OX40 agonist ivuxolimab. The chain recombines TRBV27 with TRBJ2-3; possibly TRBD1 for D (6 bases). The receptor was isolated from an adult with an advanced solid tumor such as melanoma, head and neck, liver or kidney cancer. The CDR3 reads CASRVQGSDTQYF. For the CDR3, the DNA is TGTGCCAGCAGGGTACAGGGATCGGATACGCAGTATTTT.